Following are 5 T cell receptor beta chains from one sample sequenced in a study of T cell repertoires in cytomegalovirus infection. Each CDR3 protein gets one entry after TCRdb re-called the reads with MiXCR. The table lists 250,000 to 300,000 distinct CDR3 sequences, roughly a quarter of them singletons. The specimen was PBMCs. The receptors come from a human donor in good health (CMV status not recorded). Some clones in this sample may be carry-over from other donors' samples.

The sample holds one count of this clonotype. The chain employs TRBV12-5 and TRBJ1-3; 9 bases align to TRBD1. In germline, CDR1 is LGHNT, CDR2 FRNRAP. This CDR3 has 18 residues. V dropped 5 bases and J dropped 0; count of bases not matched to a gene: 11. CDR3 residues: CASGANKGQGFSGNTIYF. The CDR3 region has the DNA TGTGCTAGTGGTGCCAACAAGGGACAGGGCTTCTCTGGAAACACCATATATTTT.

This clonotype was seen only a few times. The V and J genes are TRBV5-1 and TRBJ1-2; weak D call: TRBD1 (5 bases). With 5 bases removed from V and 7 bases from J, the gap between germline ends came to 18 bases. In germline, CDR1 is SGHRS, CDR2 YFSETQ. This CDR3 spans 14 amino acids. The CDR3 DNA reads as TGCGCCAGCAGACTTACCACTCAGGGAGGTGGCTACACCTTC. Its protein product is CASRLTTQGGGYTF.

This clonotype showed up just a few times. The rearrangement links TRBV28 to TRBJ1-3; D not certain. The CDR3 loop spans 15 amino acids. Germline V gene data show CDR1 as MDHEN and CDR2 as SYDVKM. Trimming cost V 3 bases and J 0 bases, with 9 bases left between them. In nucleotides, the CDR3 is TGTGCCAGCAGTTTGGTGGGTCTCTCTGGAAACACCATATATTTT. It yields the protein CASSLVGLSGNTIYF.

The chain combines TRBV29-1 with TRBJ1-2; TRBD1 agrees at 10 bases. Germline trimming cut 6 bases from V and 1 base from J; bases unmatched to any gene: 8. The germline V gene has CDR1 SQVTM and CDR2 ANQGSEA. The CDR3 covers 15 residues. The CDR3 sequence is CSVSLRTGGNYGYTF. The CDR3 bases are TGCAGCGTCTCTCTGCGGACAGGGGGTAACTATGGCTACACCTTC.

The J gene is TRBJ2-7, the V gene TRBV29-1; D ambiguous. Between the trimmed V and J ends, which lost 4 bases and 4 bases, there was a span of 11 bases. This CDR3 is built from 12 residues. Germline-derived CDR1 and CDR2 are SQVTM and ANQGSEA. CDR3 in amino acids: CSVGARSYEQYF. The CDR3 coding sequence is TGCAGCGTTGGGGCCAGATCTTACGAGCAGTACTTC.